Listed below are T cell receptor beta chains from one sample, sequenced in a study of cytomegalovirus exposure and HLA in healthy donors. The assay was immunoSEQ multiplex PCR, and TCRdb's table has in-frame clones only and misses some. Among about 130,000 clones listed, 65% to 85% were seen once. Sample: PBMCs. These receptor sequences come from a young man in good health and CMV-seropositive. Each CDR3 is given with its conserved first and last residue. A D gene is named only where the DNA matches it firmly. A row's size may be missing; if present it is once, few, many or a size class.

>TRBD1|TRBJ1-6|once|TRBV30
TGTGCCTGGAGTCGGGACAGGGGCGCATTAAATTCACCCCTCCACTTT
CAWSRDRGALNSPLHF
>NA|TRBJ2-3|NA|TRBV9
TGTGCCAGCAGCACCACTAGCAGCACAGATACGCAGTATTTT
CASSTTSSTDTQYF
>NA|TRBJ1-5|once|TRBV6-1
TGTGCCAGCAGGCGGACAGTTGATCAGCCCCAGCATTTT
CASRRTVDQPQHF
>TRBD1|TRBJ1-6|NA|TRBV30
TGTGCCTGGGGGACAGGGAGCTCCTATAATTCACCCCTCCACTTT
CAWGTGSSYNSPLHF
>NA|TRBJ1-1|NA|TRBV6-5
TGTGCCAGCAGTTCTCAGCGGAACACTGAAGCTTTCTTT
CASSSQRNTEAFF
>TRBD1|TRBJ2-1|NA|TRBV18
TGTGCCAGCTCACCGCTGGGACAGGGGGTGGACAATGAGCAGTTCTTC
CASSPLGQGVDNEQFF
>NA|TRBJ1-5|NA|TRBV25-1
TGTGCCAGCAGTGAGTTGGAGAGCAATCAGCCCCAGCATTTT
CASSELESNQPQHF
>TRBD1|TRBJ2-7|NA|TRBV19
TGTGCCAGTAGTGTGGACAGGGAGACTCTCGCTGAGCAGTACTTC
CASSVDRETLAEQYF
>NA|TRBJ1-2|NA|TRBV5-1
TGCGCCAGCAGCCCCTGGACAGAGTACAACTATGGCTACACCTTC
CASSPWTEYNYGYTF
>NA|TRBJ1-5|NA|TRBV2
TGTGCCAGCAGTGAAGAGGGTGCGGGAGATAGCAATCAGCCCCAGCATTTT
CASSEEGAGDSNQPQHF
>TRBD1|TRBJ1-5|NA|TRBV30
TGTGCCTGGAGAGACAGGGGGAGCAATCAGCCCCAGCATTTT
CAWRDRGSNQPQHF
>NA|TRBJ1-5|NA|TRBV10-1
TGCGCCAGCCCTCAGGGCCAATGTCAGCCCCAGCATTTT
CASPQGQCQPQHF
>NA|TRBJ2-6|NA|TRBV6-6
TGTGCCAGCACCGGAGGCTCTGGGGCCAACGTCCTGACTTTC
CASTGGSGANVLTF
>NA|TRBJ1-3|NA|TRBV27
TGTGCCAGCAGTTTAACGGCCAGGGCTGGAAACACCATATATTTT
CASSLTARAGNTIYF
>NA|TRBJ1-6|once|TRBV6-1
TGTGCCAGCAGTGAATTCAATCAATCACCCCTCCACTTT
CASSEFNQSPLHF
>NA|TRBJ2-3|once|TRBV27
TGTGCCAGCAGTTTCACGGGCACAGATACGCAGTATTTT
CASSFTGTDTQYF
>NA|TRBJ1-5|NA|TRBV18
TGTGCCAGCTCCCCTTTCCAGCGGGATAGCAATCAGCCCCAGCATTTT
CASSPFQRDSNQPQHF
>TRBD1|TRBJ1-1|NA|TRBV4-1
TGCGCCAGCAGCCAGAACGCAGGGGGAATGAACACTGAAGCTTTCTTT
CASSQNAGGMNTEAFF
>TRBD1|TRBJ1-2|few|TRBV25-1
TGTGCCAGCAGTGCAATAGGGACAGGGGGTAACTATGGCTACACCTTC
CASSAIGTGGNYGYTF
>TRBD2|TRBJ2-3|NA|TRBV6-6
TGTGCCAGCAGTTCCCGATTAGCGGGAGGAACAGATACGCAGTATTTT
CASSSRLAGGTDTQYF
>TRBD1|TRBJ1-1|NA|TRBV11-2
TGTGCCAGCAGCTTAATGGGGACAGCGAACACTGAAGCTTTCTTT
CASSLMGTANTEAFF
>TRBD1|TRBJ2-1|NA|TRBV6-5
TGTGCCAGCAGTACCACAGGGGGCTGGCGCAATGAGCAGTTCTTC
CASSTTGGWRNEQFF
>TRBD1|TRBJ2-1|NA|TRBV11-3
TGTGCCAGCTCGCCGGACAGGGTAAGAGATGAGCAGTTCTTC
CASSPDRVRDEQFF
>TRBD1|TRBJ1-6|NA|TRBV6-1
TGTGCCAGCTACCGGGACAGAGATAATTCACCCCTCCACTTT
CASYRDRDNSPLHF
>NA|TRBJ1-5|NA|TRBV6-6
TGTGCCAGCAGTTACGCGGGAAGTGGCAATCAGCCCCAGCATTTT
CASSYAGSGNQPQHF
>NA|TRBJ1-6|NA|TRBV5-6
TGTGCCAGCAGCGTAGGACATTTTAATTCACCCCTCCACTTT
CASSVGHFNSPLHF
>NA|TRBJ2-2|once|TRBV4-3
TGCGCCAGCGGACGGGGTGGCGGGGAGCTGTTTTTT
CASGRGGGELFF
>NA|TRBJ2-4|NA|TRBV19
TGTGCCAGTAGCACTCACTCGAACATTCAGTACTTC
CASSTHSNIQYF
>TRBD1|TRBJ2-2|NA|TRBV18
TGTGCCAGCTCACCCCCGGGACAGGGCAACACCGGGGAGCTGTTTTTT
CASSPPGQGNTGELFF
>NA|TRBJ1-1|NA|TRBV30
TGTGCCTGGAGTGCCCGGGGGTTTATGAACACTGAAGCTTTCTTT
CAWSARGFMNTEAFF
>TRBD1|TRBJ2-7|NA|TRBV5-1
TGCGCCAGCACACCGGGACAGGCAACCTACGAGCAGTACTTC
CASTPGQATYEQYF
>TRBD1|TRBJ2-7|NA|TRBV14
TGTGCCAGCAGCCGACAGGGGGTAATGTACGAGCAGTACTTC
CASSRQGVMYEQYF
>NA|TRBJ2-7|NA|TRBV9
TGTGCCAGCAGCCTATCCGGGACAAGCTACGAGCAGTACTTC
CASSLSGTSYEQYF
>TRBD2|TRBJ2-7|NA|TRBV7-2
TGTGCCAGCAGCCCGCGACTCGCCCAGCGGGAGCCCTCCTACGAGCAGTACTTC
CASSPRLAQREPSYEQYF
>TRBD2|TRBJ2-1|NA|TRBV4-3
TGCGCCAGCAGCCAATGGAACTCGGGACTAGCGGGAAGTGGGTCCTACAATGAGCAGTTCTTC
CASSQWNSGLAGSGSYNEQFF
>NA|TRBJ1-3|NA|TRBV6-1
TGTGCCAGCACAATGGAAGCAGGCCCCGGAAACACCATATATTTT
CASTMEAGPGNTIYF
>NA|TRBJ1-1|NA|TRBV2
TGTGCCAGCACCACGGAAGTAAGGGGGACTGAAGCTTTCTTT
CASTTEVRGTEAFF
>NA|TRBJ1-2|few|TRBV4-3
TGCGCCAGCAGCCAGGGGGGTAACTATGGCTACACCTTC
CASSQGGNYGYTF
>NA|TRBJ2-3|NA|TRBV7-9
TGTGCCAGCAGCTTACAGGTCACAGATACGCAGTATTTT
CASSLQVTDTQYF
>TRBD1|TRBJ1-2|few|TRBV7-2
TGTGCCAGCAGCTTAGGGACAGGGGCTGGTGGCTACACCTTC
CASSLGTGAGGYTF
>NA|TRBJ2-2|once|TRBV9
TGTGCCAGCAGCGTAGGCGGGGCTAGAATTATCGGGGAGCTGTTTTTT
CASSVGGARIIGELFF
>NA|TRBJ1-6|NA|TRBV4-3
TGCGCCAGCAGCCAAGATTTCCCCCCCCGGAATTCACCCCTCCACTTT
CASSQDFPPRNSPLHF
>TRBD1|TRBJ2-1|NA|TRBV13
TGTGCCAGCAGCTTCTCTGGACAGGGTATTTCCCCCGAGCAGTTCTTC
CASSFSGQGISPEQFF
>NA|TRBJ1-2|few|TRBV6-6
TGTGCCAGCAGACGCACAGGGTCCCTCTATGGCTACACCTTC
CASRRTGSLYGYTF
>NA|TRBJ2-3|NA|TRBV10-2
TGCGCCAGCAGTGAGGCGGGGGCTTACACAGATACGCAGTATTTT
CASSEAGAYTDTQYF